The 25 T cell receptor beta chains reported below all come from one sample, sequenced in a study of shared clonotypes between healthy human individuals. Only CD45RO-negative cells positively selected for CCR7 counted as naive CD8 cells, so terminally differentiated effector memory CD45RA+ cells were excluded. Measured with immunoSEQ multiplex PCR; TCRdb has only the in-frame clones, and not every one. The repertoire holds about 650,000 clones, with 95% to 96% as singletons. The sequenced material came from naive CD8+ T cells sorted from blood. These receptors were obtained from a woman in her thirties in good health.

With respect to this clone: The sample carries other DNA sequences with the same CDR3. The chain has TRBV5-6 and TRBJ2-5; tentatively, D is TRBD2 (7 bases). Germline CDR1 SGHDT, CDR2 YYEEEE. Trimming left V 0 bases short and J 4 bases short, with 10 bases between. This CDR3 is 14 amino acids long. CDR3 loop: CASSLAGGRETQYF. CDR3 DNA sequence: TGTGCCAGCAGCTTGGCCGGGGGGCGAGAGACCCAGTACTTC.

V is TRBV5-1 and J is TRBJ2-7; TRBD1 aligns across 7 bases. The CDR3 sequence is 15 residues long. J lost 3 bases, V lost 4 bases, and 10 bases had no gene match. In germline, CDR1 is SGHRS, CDR2 YFSETQ. CDR3 amino acids: CASSPRTGFHYEQYF. The CDR3 nucleotides are TGCGCCAGCAGCCCGAGGACAGGATTCCACTACGAGCAGTACTTC.

Points on this clone: Other DNA sequences in this sample translate to the same CDR3. This rearrangement joins TRBV18 to TRBJ2-1, with 7 bases identical to TRBD1. Per the germline V gene, CDR1 is KGHSH and CDR2 is LQKENI. CDR3 length equals 13 residues. V was pared by 0 bases and J by 9 bases, with 2 bases of the junction left unmatched. DNA for the CDR3: TGTGCCAGCTCACCACCGGCAGGGGGTGAGCAGTTCTTC. It specifies CASSPPAGGEQFF.

The chain joins TRBV5-1 to TRBJ2-1; 13 positions match TRBD2. V lost 4 bases, J lost 9 bases, and 10 bases stayed unmatched. The V gene's germline CDR1 is SGHRS and CDR2 YFSETQ. The CDR3 sequence is 16 residues long. This CDR3 reads CASSTLTSGRRGEQFF. CDR3 DNA: TGCGCCAGCAGCACCTTGACTAGCGGGAGGCGGGGTGAGCAGTTCTTC.

Points on this clone: In the same sample, other DNA sequences code for this CDR3. The V call is TRBV11-2, the J call TRBJ2-3; D remains ambiguous. CDR1 and CDR2 from the germline V gene are SGHAT and FQNNGV. Trimming took off 5 bases at V and 3 bases at J, with 6 bases between the two ends. The CDR3 length is 12 residues. The DNA for the CDR3 is TGTGCCAGCAGCCCTCCTACAGATACGCAGTATTTT. Translating gives CASSPPTDTQYF. The whole variable domain, filled in from reference TRBV11-2 and TRBJ2-3, reads EAGVAQSPRYKIIEKRQSVAFWCNPISGHATLYWYQQILGQGPKLLIQFQNNGVVDDSQLPKDRFSAERLKGVDSTLKIQPAKLEDSAVYLCASSPPTDTQYFGPGTRLTVL.

In this sample, this clone turned up once. The chain recombines TRBV28 with TRBJ2-4; 11 positions match TRBD2. The V gene's germline CDR1 is MDHEN and CDR2 SYDVKM. CDR3 length equals 18 residues. V lost 4 bases, J lost 7 bases, and 15 bases stayed unmatched. CDR3 sequence: CASSSPRDSGRVYNIQYF. CDR3 nucleotides: TGTGCCAGCAGTTCCCCCCGCGATAGCGGGAGGGTATATAACATTCAGTACTTC.

The genes are TRBV6-5 and TRBJ1-6, with TRBD1 matching over 7 bases. This CDR3 has 15 residues. CDR1 and CDR2 (germline): MNHEY, SVGAGI. Losses at the gene ends were 1 base for V and 7 bases for J; bases not matched to a gene: 4. For the CDR3, the DNA is TGTGCCAGCAGTTACTTATCAGGGGGGAATTCACCCCTCCACTTT. Its translation is CASSYLSGGNSPLHF.

This sequence joins TRBV27 and TRBJ2-3, with D maybe TRBD2 (5 bases). Germline V CDR1 and CDR2: MNHEY, SMNVEV (reference sequence). The CDR3 totals 16 residues. Trimming shortened V by 5 bases and J by 1 base, and 16 bases separated the two germline ends. CDR3 protein: CASSGFSGGRTDTQYF. In DNA form, the CDR3 reads TGTGCCAGCAGTGGATTCTCCGGAGGTCGCACAGATACGCAGTATTTT.

The chain is built from TRBV9 and TRBJ1-2; 9 bases are shared with TRBD1. Losses at the gene ends were 5 bases for V and 7 bases for J; bases not matched to a gene: 9. The CDR3 consists of 14 residues. Germline V CDR1 and CDR2: SGDLS, YYNGEE. The DNA for the CDR3 is TGTGCCAGCAGTGGAACAGGGGGCGCGGTTGGCTACACCTTC. This encodes CASSGTGGAVGYTF.

The chain uses TRBV28 and TRBJ1-4, with 7 bases that match TRBD1. Germline loops: CDR1 MDHEN, CDR2 SYDVKM. The length of the CDR3 is 14 residues. V gave up 6 bases and J gave up 7 bases; unmatched junction bases: 8. The CDR3 DNA reads as TGTGCCAGCAGCCTGGGACAGTTCCGTGAAAAACTGTTTTTT. Its protein is CASSLGQFREKLFF.

The V and J genes are TRBV28 and TRBJ2-3, with 11 bases that match TRBD2. CDR3 length: 15 residues. Germline loops: CDR1 MDHEN, CDR2 SYDVKM. V dropped 6 bases and J dropped 2; count of bases not matched to a gene: 4. CDR3 sequence (DNA): TGTGCCAGCAGGACGACTAGCGGGAACACAGATACGCAGTATTTT. This translates into CASRTTSGNTDTQYF.

Turning to this clone: At the DNA level, this CDR3 is encoded by other sequences in the same sample as well. The chain is built from TRBV18 and TRBJ2-7; D is undetermined. Germline CDR1 and CDR2: KGHSH and LQKENI. The CDR3 length is 12 residues. Trimming took 3 bases from V and 0 from J, leaving 3 bases between them. CDR3: CASSPPSYEQYF. The CDR3 bases are TGTGCCAGCTCACCCCCCTCCTACGAGCAGTACTTC.

The chain couples TRBV28 to TRBJ2-5; TRBD2 agrees at 10 bases. Germline V gene lookup returns CDR1 MDHEN and CDR2 SYDVKM. This CDR3 is built from 15 residues. Trimming cost V 6 bases and J 1 base; bases outside gene matches: 5. Here the CDR3 DNA reads TGTGCCAGCAGCCCCCAGCGGGAGGGCCAAGAGACCCAGTACTTC. Protein product: CASSPQREGQETQYF.

The table lists this clone with a count of one. The chain is built from TRBV5-5 and TRBJ1-1; TRBD1 matches 7 bases. The CDR3 loop spans 15 amino acids. The J segment lost 4 bases and the V segment lost 2 bases, leaving 8 bases of the junction unmatched. Germline values: CDR1 SGHKS, CDR2 YYEKEE (reference sequence). CDR3 nucleotide sequence: TGTGCCAGCAGCTTAATCAGGGGGGTTGGCACTGAAGCTTTCTTT. This sequence encodes CASSLIRGVGTEAFF.

V gene TRBV7-9 combines with J gene TRBJ2-7, with 9 bases fitting TRBD2. Germline loops: CDR1 SEHNR, CDR2 FQNEAQ (reference sequence). This CDR3 has 18 amino acids. V was pared by 5 bases and J by 5 bases, with 19 bases of the junction left unmatched. CDR3 sequence: CASSPKGSSGSYKDEQYF. The CDR3 region has the DNA TGTGCCAGCAGCCCGAAAGGGAGTAGCGGGAGCTATAAAGACGAGCAGTACTTC. Full variable domain (missing parts from reference TRBV7-9 and TRBJ2-7): DTGVSQNPRHKITKRGQNVTFRCDPISEHNRLYWYRQTLGQGPEFLTYFQNEAQLEKSRLLSDRFSAERPKGSFSTLEIQRTEQGDSAMYLCASSPKGSSGSYKDEQYFGPGTRLTVT.

The V gene is TRBV28, the J gene TRBJ2-7, with 8 bases that match TRBD2. Germline values: CDR1 MDHEN, CDR2 SYDVKM. The CDR3 contains 14 residues. The J segment lost 4 bases and the V segment lost 7 bases, leaving 9 bases of the junction unmatched. The CDR3: CASIQAGEAYEQYF. In nucleotides, the CDR3 is TGTGCCAGCATCCAAGCGGGAGAGGCTTACGAGCAGTACTTC.

The CDR3 region is CASRNAGWDEQYF. The CDR3 region has the DNA TGTGCCAGCAGGAACGCAGGGTGGGACGAGCAGTACTTC. The rearrangement uses TRBV28 and TRBJ2-7, with a tentative D call TRBD1 (5 bases). V was cut by 6 bases and J by 5 bases, with 14 bases left in between. Germline CDR1 is MDHEN and CDR2 is SYDVKM. The CDR3 is made up of 13 amino acids.

In this sample, this clone turned up once. The gene calls are TRBV6-6 and TRBJ1-1, with 9 bases lining up with TRBD1. V lost 4 bases and J lost 3; bases outside the gene matches: 9. This CDR3 comprises 16 residues. In germline, CDR1 is MNHNY, CDR2 SVGAGI (reference sequence). The CDR3 coding sequence is TGTGCCAGCAGTTTACCGGGACAGGGAGTTTACACTGAAGCTTTCTTT. Translating gives CASSLPGQGVYTEAFF.

J is TRBJ2-2 and V is TRBV28, with D tentatively TRBD1 (6 bases). Trimming left V 11 bases short and J 0 bases short, with 19 bases between. The CDR3 spans 16 residues. Germline V gene lookup returns CDR1 MDHEN and CDR2 SYDVKM. CDR3 loop: CAAKDSFKPNTGELFF. The DNA for the CDR3 is TGTGCCGCAAAGGACAGCTTCAAACCGAACACCGGGGAGCTGTTTTTT. Full variable domain (remainder filled in from reference TRBV28 and TRBJ2-2): DVKVTQSSRYLVKRTGEKVFLECVQDMDHENMFWYRQDPGLGLRLIYFSYDVKMKEKGDIPEGYSVSREKKERFSLILESASTNQTSMYLCAAKDSFKPNTGELFFGEGSRLTVL.

Notes on this clone: Other DNA variants within this sample encode the same CDR3. The V and J genes are TRBV11-1 and TRBJ1-1, with D possibly matching TRBD1 (5 bases). V was clipped by 5 bases and J by 2 bases, with 18 bases between them. The CDR3 has 16 amino acids. Germline assignment: CDR1 SGHAT and CDR2 FQDESV (reference sequence). The CDR3 nucleotides read TGTGCCAGCAGCATGCGGACCGACAGAGCTAACACTGAAGCTTTCTTT. This encodes CASSMRTDRANTEAFF.

Only one count was recorded for this clone. The chain carries TRBV28 and TRBJ2-5, with 8 bases aligning to TRBD2. J was trimmed by 4 bases and V by 3 bases; bases with no gene match: 10. The germline gives CDR1 MDHEN, CDR2 SYDVKM. The CDR3 sequence is 16 residues long. This chain's CDR3 is CASSFLTSGLGETQYF. The CDR3 region has the DNA TGTGCCAGCAGTTTCCTTACTAGCGGATTGGGAGAGACCCAGTACTTC.

The count of this clone is one. The gene calls are TRBV28 and TRBJ2-7; weak D call: TRBD2 (6 bases). The V end lost 5 bases, the J end lost 2 bases, and 16 bases lay between the germline ends. CDR1 and CDR2 from the germline V gene are MDHEN and SYDVKM. The CDR3 covers 15 residues. CDR3 DNA: TGTGCCAGCAGTCCCTTCGGGAGCCGGGCCTACGAGCAGTACTTC. Its protein is CASSPFGSRAYEQYF.

The chain recombines TRBV10-2 with TRBJ1-1, with D perhaps TRBD1 (5 bases). This CDR3 has 12 residues. In germline, CDR1 is WSHSY, CDR2 SAAADI. The germline V and J ends were trimmed by 3 bases and 8 bases, with 10 bases remaining between them. The CDR3 DNA reads TGCGCCAGCAGTGAACAGGAGGGGGAAGCTTTCTTT. It translates to CASSEQEGEAFF.

The chain employs TRBV27 and TRBJ2-6; D unclear. This CDR3 is 14 amino acids long. CDR1 and CDR2 from the germline V gene are MNHEY and SMNVEV (reference sequence). Trimming took 7 bases from V and 1 from J, leaving 8 bases between them. CDR3 in amino acids: CASKVGSGANVLTF. DNA for the CDR3: TGTGCCAGCAAGGTTGGGTCTGGGGCCAACGTCCTGACTTTC.

This chain links TRBV7-9 with TRBJ1-2; D perhaps matches TRBD1 (5 bases). The CDR3 runs 13 residues. Germline-derived CDR1 and CDR2 are SEHNR and FQNEAQ (reference sequence). The V gene lost 2 bases and the J gene lost 4 bases, with 8 bases spanning the gap. CDR3 sequence: CASSLKGSYGYTF. The CDR3 DNA reads as TGTGCCAGCAGCTTAAAGGGGTCCTATGGCTACACCTTC. Full variable domain (remainder filled in from reference TRBV7-9 and TRBJ1-2): DTGVSQNPRHKITKRGQNVTFRCDPISEHNRLYWYRQTLGQGPEFLTYFQNEAQLEKSRLLSDRFSAERPKGSFSTLEIQRTEQGDSAMYLCASSLKGSYGYTFGSGTRLTVV.